This T cell receptor beta chain derives from a study of blood T cells in healthy people across ages. To note about this clonotype: Its antigen is currently unknown.

Study observations and caveats: TCR beta diversity was tightly associated with the proportion of naive T cells. Getting older went along with TCR beta diversity per million T cells dropping roughly linearly. Expanded clonotype shifts may have been confounded, as the donors had an unknown CMV status.

V lost 4 bases and J 2 bases, leaving 17 bases between the germline ends. CDR1 SGDLS and CDR2 YYNGEE come from the germline V gene. The CDR3 contains 16 residues. The second PCR ran about 6 to 11 cycles with a sample-barcoded 5' primer and J-beta primers. A template-switch adaptor that had 12 random nucleotides put a tag on each cDNA molecule. TCRdb re-called the 5' RACE reads through MiXCR, storing one row per CDR3 protein. Here the sample spans more than 650,000 distinct CDR3 sequences, 22% being singletons. The receptor comes from a man aged 70-80 years in good health. Sequenced: blood. The chain joins TRBV9 to TRBJ2-3; D not resolved. The CDR3 spells CASSPRVGSTTDTQYF. CDR3 coding DNA: TGTGCCAGCAGCCCCCGGGTGGGATCTACCACAGATACGCAGTATTTT.